A selection of T cell receptor beta chains follows, all from one sample in a study of post-analysis software for immune sequencing data. TCRdb re-derived calls from the PCR reads in MiXCR, one entry per CDR3 protein. The sample carries hundreds of thousands of distinct CDR3 sequences, 30% recorded once. The specimen sequenced was blood. The receptors come from a girl aged 10 to 17 with multiple sclerosis. Both conserved end residues are part of each CDR3.

V	CDR3
TRBV7-2	CASSPLRPNTQYF
TRBV28	CASSSPAPSYEQYF
TRBV11-2	CASSSGLAGYNEQFF
TRBV6-2/TRBV6-3	CASRPGPGQETQYF
TRBV20-1	CSARVRDRVISGQYF
TRBV27	CASSLFGTGGLYEQYF
TRBV7-9	CASSPGGASYNEQFF
TRBV5-4	CASSPRGQILDEQFF
TRBV20-1	CSARVPAANYGYTF
TRBV28	CASSGGGELFF
TRBV7-2	CASSLARGSTDTQYF
TRBV6-2/TRBV6-3	CASSYSEGTGYYEQYF
TRBV12-3/TRBV12-4	CASSFSGRRQPQHF
TRBV7-2	CASSHQGQPEQFF
TRBV6-5	CASRDLGTTGEQYF
TRBV7-9	CASSNSGTGLVEQYF
TRBV7-8	CASSLADQGASSYEQYF
TRBV6-5	CASSRTTGVYEQYF
TRBV7-9	CSSSFKASGGDTQYF
TRBV20-1	CSASRTSGTYEQYF
TRBV6-1	CASSKTGTGGWSNQPQHF
TRBV20-1	CSARMTSAYEQYF
TRBV6-2/TRBV6-3	CASSTHSGQMNTEAFF
TRBV6-2/TRBV6-3	CASSSLDRGQETQYF
TRBV7-9	CASSPPGRVDKKTQYF
TRBV7-2	CASSSTGVRETQYF
TRBV27	CASSQGTGRAYERYF
TRBV3-1	CASSQDRGTNTDTQYF
TRBV12-3/TRBV12-4	CASSPGRLGIYNEQFF
TRBV4-1	CASSQERGTRELFF
TRBV5-1	CASSLVPGKADTQYF
TRBV6-5	CASSSWDRTNYGYTF
TRBV7-2	CASRTGVNQPQHF
TRBV11-2	CASSPPDTEAFF
TRBV6-5	CASRSRDRGSYGYTF
TRBV7-9	CASSAQRDRGTRMNTEAFF
TRBV20-1	CSAIAPGDTYGYTF
TRBV4-2	CASSQGGGLGIYEQYF
TRBV20-1	CSARERTGMNTEAFF
TRBV29-1	CSVDGGTLSYERYF
TRBV20-1	CSTRGTSSGQYF
TRBV6-5	CASSYAPPTGNQPQHF
TRBV20-1	CSAREGPSGYTF
TRBV6-6	CASIKGGTEAFF
TRBV5-1	CASSLQRVEQFF
TRBV5-1	CASSFGGAGTDTQYF
TRBV10-3	CAIRAGTGSSGANVLTF
TRBV9	CASSANPGTTEQYF
TRBV7-9	CASSLAGTAPYEQYF
TRBV10-3	CAISEFHGGSHEQYF
TRBV7-8	CASSFYNSGETQYF
TRBV11-2	CANSLRAGYEQYF
TRBV6-5	CASTDAAANTEAFF
TRBV5-6	CASSLVASGFYEQYF